This is a list of T cell receptor beta chains from one sample in a study of blood T cells in healthy people across ages. TCRdb re-called the 5' RACE reads through MiXCR, storing one row per CDR3 protein. The table has more than 1.4 million distinct CDR3 sequences, 42% seen once. Sequencing was performed on blood. Receptor source: a young woman in good health. Both conserved end residues are trimmed from each CDR3. Each record gives: V gene, J gene, D gene, CDR3 protein. The D gene is left open where the match is weak.

>TRBV25-1|TRBJ1-4|NA
ASSRDLAANGKLF
>TRBV28|TRBJ1-3|NA
ASSFLENTIY
>TRBV12-3/TRBV12-4|TRBJ2-3|NA
ASAVRGDTQY
>TRBV10-3|TRBJ2-7|TRBD2
AISGTSVLGSSYEQY
>TRBV29-1|TRBJ1-1|NA
SVDGGLNTEAF
>TRBV10-1|TRBJ2-1|NA
ASSVRPAGRDNEQF
>TRBV27|TRBJ2-7|NA
ASSLTKGSYEQY
>TRBV14|TRBJ2-1|TRBD2
ASSQDGLSGSFYNEQF
>TRBV6-5|TRBJ1-1|NA
ASSDDISWTEAF
>TRBV18|TRBJ2-7|TRBD1
ASSPPTGATYEQY
>TRBV27|TRBJ1-2|NA
ASRDTSNYGYT
>TRBV7-3|TRBJ1-2|NA
ASCTIGYT
>TRBV12-3/TRBV12-4|TRBJ2-5|NA
ASSLLHQETQY
>TRBV6-5|TRBJ2-3|TRBD1
ASSVSGTGRTDTQY
>TRBV4-1|NA|NA
ASSQDGGGLRSYNEQY
>TRBV12-3/TRBV12-4|TRBJ2-1|NA
ASSPDLGLNQYNEQF
>TRBV27|TRBJ1-1|TRBD1
ASSLRDRGNTEAF
>TRBV28|TRBJ2-7|TRBD2
ASSLFGGSSWTTSYNEQY